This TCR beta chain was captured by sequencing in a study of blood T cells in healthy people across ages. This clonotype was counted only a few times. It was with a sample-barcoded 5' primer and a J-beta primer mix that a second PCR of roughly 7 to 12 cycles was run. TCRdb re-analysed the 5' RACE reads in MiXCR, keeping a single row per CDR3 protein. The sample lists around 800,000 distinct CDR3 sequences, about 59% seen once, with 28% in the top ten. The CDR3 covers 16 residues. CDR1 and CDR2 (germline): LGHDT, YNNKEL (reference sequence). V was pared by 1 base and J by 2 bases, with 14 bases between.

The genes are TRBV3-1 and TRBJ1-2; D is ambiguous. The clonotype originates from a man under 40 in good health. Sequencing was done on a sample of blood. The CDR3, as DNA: TGTGCCAGCAGCCAAGCGGCCTGGGGTAGGAACTATGGCTACACCTTC. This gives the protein CASSQAAWGRNYGYTF.